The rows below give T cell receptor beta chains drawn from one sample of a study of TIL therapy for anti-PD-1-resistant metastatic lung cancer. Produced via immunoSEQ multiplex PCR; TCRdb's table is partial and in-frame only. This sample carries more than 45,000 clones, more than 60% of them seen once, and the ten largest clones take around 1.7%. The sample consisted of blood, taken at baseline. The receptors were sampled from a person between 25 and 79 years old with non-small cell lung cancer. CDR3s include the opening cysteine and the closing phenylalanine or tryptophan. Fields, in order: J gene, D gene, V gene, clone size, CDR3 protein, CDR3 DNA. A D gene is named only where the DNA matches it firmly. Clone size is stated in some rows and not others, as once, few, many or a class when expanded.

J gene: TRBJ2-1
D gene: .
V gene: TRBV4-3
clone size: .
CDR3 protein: CASSQDPSVEQFF
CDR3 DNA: TGCGCCAGCAGCCAAGATCCCAGCGTTGAGCAGTTCTTC

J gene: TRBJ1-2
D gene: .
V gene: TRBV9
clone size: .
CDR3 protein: CASSVDGEGYGYTF
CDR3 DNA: TGTGCCAGCAGCGTAGATGGGGAGGGCTATGGCTACACCTTC

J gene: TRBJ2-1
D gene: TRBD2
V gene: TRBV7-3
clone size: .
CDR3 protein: CASSPGLAPYNEQFF
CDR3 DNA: TGTGCCAGCAGCCCGGGACTAGCGCCTTACAATGAGCAGTTCTTC

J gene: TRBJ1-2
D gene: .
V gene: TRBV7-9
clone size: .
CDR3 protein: CASSLEGLIYGYTF
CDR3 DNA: TGTGCCAGCAGCTTAGAAGGACTCATCTATGGCTACACCTTC

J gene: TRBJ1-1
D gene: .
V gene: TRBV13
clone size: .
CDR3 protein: CASSFFQASAVKAFF
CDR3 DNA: TGTGCCAGCAGCTTCTTTCAGGCGTCCGCTGTTAAAGCTTTCTTT

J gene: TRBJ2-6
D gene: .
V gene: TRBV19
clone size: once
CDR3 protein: CASSPLGTLFLDSGANVLTF
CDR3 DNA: TGTGCCAGTAGTCCGCTCGGGACTCTATTTTTAGACTCTGGGGCCAACGTCCTGACTTTC

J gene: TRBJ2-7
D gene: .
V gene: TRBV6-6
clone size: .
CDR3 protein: CASSYNERLYEQYF
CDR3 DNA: TGTGCCAGCAGTTATAATGAGCGGCTGTACGAGCAGTACTTC

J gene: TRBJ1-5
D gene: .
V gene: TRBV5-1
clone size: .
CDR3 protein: CASSLAGGYQPQHF
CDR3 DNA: TGCGCCAGCAGCTTGGCTGGGGGCTATCAGCCCCAGCATTTT

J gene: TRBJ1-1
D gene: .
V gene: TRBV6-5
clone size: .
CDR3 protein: CASSYKVSGSNEAFF
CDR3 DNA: TGTGCCAGCAGTTACAAGGTATCGGGGAGTAATGAAGCTTTCTTT

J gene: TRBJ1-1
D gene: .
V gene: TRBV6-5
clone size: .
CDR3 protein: CASSYRPPTRTEAFF
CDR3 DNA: TGTGCCAGCAGTTACCGACCCCCGACCCGGACTGAAGCTTTCTTT

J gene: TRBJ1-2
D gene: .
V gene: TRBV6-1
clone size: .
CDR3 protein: CASSEAPGAGYGYTF
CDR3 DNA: TGTGCCAGCAGTGAAGCGCCCGGGGCTGGCTATGGCTACACCTTC

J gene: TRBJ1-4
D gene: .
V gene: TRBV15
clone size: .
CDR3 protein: CATSRDQGEVELFF
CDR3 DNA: TGTGCCACCAGCAGAGATCAAGGCGAAGTGGAACTGTTTTTT

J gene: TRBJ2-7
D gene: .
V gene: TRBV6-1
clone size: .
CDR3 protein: CASSLSSWEQYF
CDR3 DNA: TGTGCCAGCAGTTTATCTTCGTGGGAGCAGTACTTC

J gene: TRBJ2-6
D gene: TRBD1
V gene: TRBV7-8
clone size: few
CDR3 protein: CASSLVETGSSGANVLTF
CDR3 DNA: TGTGCCAGCAGCTTAGTAGAGACAGGGTCCTCTGGGGCCAACGTCCTGACTTTC

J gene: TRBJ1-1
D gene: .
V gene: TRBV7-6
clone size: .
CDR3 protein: CASSSARRVEAFF
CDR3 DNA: TGTGCCAGCAGCTCCGCAAGGAGGGTTGAAGCTTTCTTT

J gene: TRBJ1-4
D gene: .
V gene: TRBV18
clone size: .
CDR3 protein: CASSPLDRATNEKLFF
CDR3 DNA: TGTGCCAGCTCACCCTTGGACAGAGCAACTAATGAAAAACTGTTTTTT

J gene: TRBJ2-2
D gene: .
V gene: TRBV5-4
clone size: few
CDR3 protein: CASSPDGYTGELFF
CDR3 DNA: TGTGCCAGCAGCCCGGACGGGTACACCGGGGAGCTGTTTTTT

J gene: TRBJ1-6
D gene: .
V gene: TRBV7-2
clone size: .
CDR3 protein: CASSLVARDSPLHF
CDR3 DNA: TGTGCCAGCAGCTTAGTGGCCAGGGATTCACCCCTCCACTTT

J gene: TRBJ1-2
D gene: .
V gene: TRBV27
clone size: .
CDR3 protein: CASSLSGGIYGYTF
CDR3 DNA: TGTGCCAGCAGTTTATCGGGCGGAATCTATGGCTACACCTTC

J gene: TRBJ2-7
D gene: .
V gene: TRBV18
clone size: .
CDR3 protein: CASSPAAAYEQYF
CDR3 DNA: TGTGCCAGCTCACCGGCGGCCGCCTACGAGCAGTACTTC

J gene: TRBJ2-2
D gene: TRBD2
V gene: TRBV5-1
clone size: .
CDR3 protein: CASRGGFSGGTGELFF
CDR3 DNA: TGCGCCAGCAGGGGAGGTTTCAGCGGGGGTACCGGGGAGCTGTTTTTT

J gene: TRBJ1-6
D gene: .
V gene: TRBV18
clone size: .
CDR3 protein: CASSPTTDSSYNSPLHF
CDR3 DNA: TGTGCCAGCTCACCCACAACTGATAGCTCCTATAATTCACCCCTCCACTTT

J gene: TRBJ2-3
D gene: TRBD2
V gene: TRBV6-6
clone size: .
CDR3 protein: CASSWPSGSTDTQYF
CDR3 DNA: TGTGCCAGCAGTTGGCCTAGCGGTAGCACAGATACGCAGTATTTT

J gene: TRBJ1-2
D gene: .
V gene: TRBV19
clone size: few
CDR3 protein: CASSNAGAHGYTF
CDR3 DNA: TGTGCCAGTAGTAACGCAGGGGCTCATGGCTACACCTTC

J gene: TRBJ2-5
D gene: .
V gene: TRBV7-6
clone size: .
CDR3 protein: CASSSTVGRPGETQYF
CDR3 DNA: TGTGCCAGCAGCTCCACCGTGGGCCGCCCCGGAGAGACCCAGTACTTC

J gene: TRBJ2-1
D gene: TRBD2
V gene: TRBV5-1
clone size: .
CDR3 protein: CASSPGVGLLNVSLGGSNEQFF
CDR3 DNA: TGCGCCAGCAGCCCGGGGGTTGGGCTACTCAACGTCAGTCTCGGGGGGAGCAATGAGCAGTTCTTC

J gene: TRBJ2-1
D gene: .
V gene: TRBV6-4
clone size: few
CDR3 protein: CASSARRYNEQFF
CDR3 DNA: TGTGCCAGCAGTGCTAGACGGTACAATGAGCAGTTCTTC

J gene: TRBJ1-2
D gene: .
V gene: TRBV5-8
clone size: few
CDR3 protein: CASSRGVVNYGYTF
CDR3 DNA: TGTGCCAGCAGCAGGGGCGTTGTTAACTATGGCTACACCTTC

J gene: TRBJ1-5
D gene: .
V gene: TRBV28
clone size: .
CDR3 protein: CASSSDGTSNQPQHF
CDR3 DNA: TGTGCCAGCAGTTCAGATGGGACTAGCAATCAGCCCCAGCATTTT

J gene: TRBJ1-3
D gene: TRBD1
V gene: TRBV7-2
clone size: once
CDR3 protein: CASSPTGSDADTIYF
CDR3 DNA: TGTGCCAGCAGCCCGACAGGGAGTGATGCGGACACCATATATTTT

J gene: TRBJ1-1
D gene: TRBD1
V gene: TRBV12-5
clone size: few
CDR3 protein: CASGSPGQEDTEAFF
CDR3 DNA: TGTGCTAGTGGCTCCCCGGGACAGGAGGACACTGAAGCTTTCTTT

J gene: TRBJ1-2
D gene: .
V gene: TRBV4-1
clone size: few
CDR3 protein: CASSLLTGAEGYTF
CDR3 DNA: TGCGCCAGCAGCCTCCTGACAGGAGCTGAGGGCTACACCTTC

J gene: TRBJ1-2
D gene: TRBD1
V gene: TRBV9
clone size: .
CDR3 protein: CASSVAQGAFYGYTF
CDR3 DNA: TGTGCCAGCAGCGTAGCCCAGGGGGCCTTCTATGGCTACACCTTC

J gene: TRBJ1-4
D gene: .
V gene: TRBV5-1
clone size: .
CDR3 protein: CASSSGASNEKLFF
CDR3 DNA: TGCGCCAGCAGCTCAGGGGCTTCTAATGAAAAACTGTTTTTT

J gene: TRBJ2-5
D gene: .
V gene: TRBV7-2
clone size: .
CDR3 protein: CASSLGGLPQETQYF
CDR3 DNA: TGTGCCAGCAGCTTAGGCGGATTACCTCAAGAGACCCAGTACTTC

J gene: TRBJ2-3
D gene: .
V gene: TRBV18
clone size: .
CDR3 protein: CASSPYRAESGTDTQYF
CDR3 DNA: TGTGCCAGCTCACCGTACAGGGCGGAATCTGGCACAGATACGCAGTATTTT

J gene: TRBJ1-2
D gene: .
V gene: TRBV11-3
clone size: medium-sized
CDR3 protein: CASSSHDYGYTF
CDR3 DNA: TGTGCCAGCAGCTCGCACGACTATGGCTACACCTTC

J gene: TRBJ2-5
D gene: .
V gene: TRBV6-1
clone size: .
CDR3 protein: CASSGTAPGQYF
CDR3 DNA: TGTGCCAGCAGTGGTACAGCTCCCGGCCAGTACTTC

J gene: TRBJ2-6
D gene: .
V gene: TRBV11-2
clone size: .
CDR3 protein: CASSLDWSGANVLTF
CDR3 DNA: TGTGCCAGCAGCTTAGATTGGTCTGGGGCCAACGTCCTGACTTTC

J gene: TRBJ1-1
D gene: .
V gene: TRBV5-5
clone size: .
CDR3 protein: CASSLDRNTAFF
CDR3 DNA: TGTGCCAGCAGCTTGGACAGGAATACAGCTTTCTTT

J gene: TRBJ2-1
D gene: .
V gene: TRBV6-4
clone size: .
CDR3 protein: CASSALGASSYNEQFF
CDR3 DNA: TGTGCCAGCAGCGCCTTAGGGGCGAGCTCCTACAATGAGCAGTTCTTC

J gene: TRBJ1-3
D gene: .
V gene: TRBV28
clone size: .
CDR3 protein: CASSPAGGAFGNTIYF
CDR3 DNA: TGTGCCAGCAGCCCCGCCGGGGGCGCGTTCGGAAACACCATATATTTT

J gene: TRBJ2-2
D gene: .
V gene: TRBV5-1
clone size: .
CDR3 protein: CASSLGTAGTGELFF
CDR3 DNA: TGCGCCAGCAGCTTGGGCACAGCTGGAACCGGGGAGCTGTTTTTT

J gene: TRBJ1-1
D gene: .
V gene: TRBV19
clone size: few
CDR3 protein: CASSIEDRTEAFF
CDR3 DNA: TGTGCCAGTAGTATAGAGGATAGGACTGAAGCTTTCTTT

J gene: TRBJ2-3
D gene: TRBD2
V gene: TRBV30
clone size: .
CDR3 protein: CAWSGGSISDTQYF
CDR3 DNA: TGTGCCTGGTCGGGCGGGAGTATTTCAGATACGCAGTATTTT

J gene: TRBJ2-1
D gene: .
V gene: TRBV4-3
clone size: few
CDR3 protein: CASSQVLEGYEQFF
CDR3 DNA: TGCGCCAGCAGCCAAGTTCTTGAGGGGTATGAGCAGTTCTTC

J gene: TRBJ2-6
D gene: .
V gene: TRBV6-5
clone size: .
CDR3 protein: CASSRGSGANVLTF
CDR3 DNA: TGTGCCAGCAGCCGAGGGTCTGGGGCCAACGTCCTGACTTTC

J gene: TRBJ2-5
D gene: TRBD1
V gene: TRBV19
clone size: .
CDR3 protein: CASSYDRGTKYF
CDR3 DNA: TGTGCCAGTAGCTATGACAGGGGCACCAAGTACTTC

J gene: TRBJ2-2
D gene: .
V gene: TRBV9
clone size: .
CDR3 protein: CASSVGPRGVVAGELFF
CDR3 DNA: TGTGCCAGCAGCGTAGGCCCCCGAGGGGTAGTCGCCGGGGAGCTGTTTTTT

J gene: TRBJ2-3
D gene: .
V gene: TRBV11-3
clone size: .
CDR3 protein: CASTIDGDTQYF
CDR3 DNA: TGTGCCAGCACTATCGACGGGGATACGCAGTATTTT

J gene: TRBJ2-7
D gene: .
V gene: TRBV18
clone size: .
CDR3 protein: CASSPLGPDEQYF
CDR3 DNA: TGTGCCAGCTCACCTCTCGGTCCGGACGAGCAGTACTTC